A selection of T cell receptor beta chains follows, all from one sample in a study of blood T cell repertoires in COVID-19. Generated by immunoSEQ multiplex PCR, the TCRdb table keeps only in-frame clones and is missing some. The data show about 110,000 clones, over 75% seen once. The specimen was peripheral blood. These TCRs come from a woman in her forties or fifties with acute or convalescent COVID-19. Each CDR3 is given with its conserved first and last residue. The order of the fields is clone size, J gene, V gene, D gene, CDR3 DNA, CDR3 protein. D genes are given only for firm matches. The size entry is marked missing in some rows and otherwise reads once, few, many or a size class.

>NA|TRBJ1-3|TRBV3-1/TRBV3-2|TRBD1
TGTGCCAGCAGCCAAACGACAGGGACGGGAAACACCATATATTTT
CASSQTTGTGNTIYF
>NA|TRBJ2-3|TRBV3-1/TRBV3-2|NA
TGTGCCAGCAGCCCATGGAGGACTTATTCCACAGATACGCAGTATTTT
CASSPWRTYSTDTQYF
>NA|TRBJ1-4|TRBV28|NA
TGTGCCAGCACCGATATGGGGCAGGGAAGGGAAAAACTGTTTTTT
CASTDMGQGREKLFF
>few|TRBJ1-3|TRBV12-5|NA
TGTGCTAGTGGTTCCGGGGGGGGTGGAAACACCATATATTTT
CASGSGGGGNTIYF
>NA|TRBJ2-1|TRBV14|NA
TGTGCCAGCAGCCGCAGCTACATGAGGAATGAGCAGTTCTTC
CASSRSYMRNEQFF
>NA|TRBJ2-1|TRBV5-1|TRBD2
TGCGCCAGCAGCGAGCGGGGGGGCCGCGTTGAGCAGTTCTTC
CASSERGGRVEQFF
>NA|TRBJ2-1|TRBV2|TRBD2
TGTGCCAGCAGTGAAATTGGACTAGCGGGGGCCGGGCAGTTCTTC
CASSEIGLAGAGQFF
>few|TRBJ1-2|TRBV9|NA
TGTGCCAGCAGCGTGATTTCAGGGGCCTCCGACTATGGCTACACCTTC
CASSVISGASDYGYTF
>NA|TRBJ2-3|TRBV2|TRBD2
TGTGCCAGCAGCGACCGGGGGGGCTCAGATACGCAGTATTTT
CASSDRGGSDTQYF
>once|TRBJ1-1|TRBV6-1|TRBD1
TGTGCCAGCAGTCTCCTCAGCAGGGGGCAGGGTGAAGCTTTCTTT
CASSLLSRGQGEAFF
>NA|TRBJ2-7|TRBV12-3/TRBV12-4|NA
TGTGCCAGCAGTTTTAAGCACGAGCAGTACTTC
CASSFKHEQYF
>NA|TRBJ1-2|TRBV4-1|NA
TGCGCCAGCAGCCAAGGAAAGGGAGCCGGCTACACCTTC
CASSQGKGAGYTF
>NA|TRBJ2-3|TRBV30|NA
TGTGCCTGGAGTGTGGGTACAGTACAAGCCACAGATACGCAGTATTTT
CAWSVGTVQATDTQYF
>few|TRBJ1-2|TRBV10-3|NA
TGTGCCGCCTCCCCCGGGGTAAGGGGCTACACCTTC
CAASPGVRGYTF
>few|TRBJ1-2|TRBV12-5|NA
TGTGCTAGTGGTTTTGTAGCTGGGGGGTTGGTCTATGGCTACACCTTC
CASGFVAGGLVYGYTF
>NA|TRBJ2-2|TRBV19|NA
TGTGCCAGTAGTCCTGCGGGCCCGAACACCGGGGAGCTGTTTTTT
CASSPAGPNTGELFF
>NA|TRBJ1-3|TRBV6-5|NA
TGTGCCAGCACAGCGGGGGGGAATGGAAACACCATATATTTT
CASTAGGNGNTIYF
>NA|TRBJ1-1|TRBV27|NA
TGTGCCAGCAGTTTACGCGAGGGGAGGGCTGAAGCTTTCTTT
CASSLREGRAEAFF
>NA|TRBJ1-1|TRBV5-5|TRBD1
TGTGCCAGCAGCTTGGAGGTACAGGGGGCGGCCACTGAAGCTTTCTTT
CASSLEVQGAATEAFF
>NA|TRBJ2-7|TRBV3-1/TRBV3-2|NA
TGTGCCAGCAGCCAAGGTGGCAGTTTCTACGAGCAGTACTTC
CASSQGGSFYEQYF
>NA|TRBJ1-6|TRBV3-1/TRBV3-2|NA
TGTGCCAGCAGCCAAGCCGGAGGAGGTGTATGGGCACCCCTCCACTTT
CASSQAGGGVWAPLHF
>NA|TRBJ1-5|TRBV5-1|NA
TGCGCCAGCAGCAAGGACAGCTATAGCAATCAGCCCCAGCATTTT
CASSKDSYSNQPQHF
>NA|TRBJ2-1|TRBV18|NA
TGTGCCAGCTCACCACAGGTGACTAGTAGCGATGAGCAGTTCTTC
CASSPQVTSSDEQFF
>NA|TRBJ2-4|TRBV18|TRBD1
TGTGCCAGCTCAAGACAGGGAGAGATAATCATTCAGTACTTC
CASSRQGEIIIQYF
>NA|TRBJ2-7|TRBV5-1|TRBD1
TGCGCCAGCAGCACACCCGGGACAGGGGCCTACGAGCAGTACTTC
CASSTPGTGAYEQYF
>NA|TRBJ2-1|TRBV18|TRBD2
TGTGCCAGCTCACCCGAACGGGGGGGCGGCAATGAGCAGTTCTTC
CASSPERGGGNEQFF
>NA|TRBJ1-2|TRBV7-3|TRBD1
TGTGCCAGCAGCCCAGGGACAGGGAGGAGAGGCTACACCTTC
CASSPGTGRRGYTF
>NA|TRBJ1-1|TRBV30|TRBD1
TGTGCCTGGAGCCGTAGGGGGACAGCGAAGCTTGAAGCTTTCTTT
CAWSRRGTAKLEAFF
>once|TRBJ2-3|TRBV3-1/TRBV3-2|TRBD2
TGTGCCATTGGACTAGTGGGTGATACGCAGTATTTT
CAIGLVGDTQYF
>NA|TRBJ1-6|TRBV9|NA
TGTGCCAGCAGCGACGGACCGGGGGATTTCACCTATAATTCACCCCTCCACTTT
CASSDGPGDFTYNSPLHF
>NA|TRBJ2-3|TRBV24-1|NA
TGTGCCACCAGTGATTCAAGACAGTCTTCGCAGTATTTT
CATSDSRQSSQYF
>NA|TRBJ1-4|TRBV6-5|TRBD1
TGTGCCAGCAGTTATCAGGGGGCCGGAGAAGAAAAACTGTTTTTT
CASSYQGAGEEKLFF
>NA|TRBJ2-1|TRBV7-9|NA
TGTGCCAGCAGCTTTGGGGTGGGGCAGTCGTTCTTC
CASSFGVGQSFF
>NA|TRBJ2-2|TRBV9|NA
TGTGCCAGCAGCGTAGAGCTGCGGGGCCTGAACACCGGGGAGCTGTTTTTT
CASSVELRGLNTGELFF
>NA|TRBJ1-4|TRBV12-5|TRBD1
TGTGCTAGTGGGCCGACAGGGGGGCAGAATGAAAAACTGTTTTTT
CASGPTGGQNEKLFF
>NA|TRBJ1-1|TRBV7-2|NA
TGTGCCAGCCATACGACAGGCCGGACGGCTTTCTTT
CASHTTGRTAFF
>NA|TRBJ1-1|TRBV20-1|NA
TGCAGTGCTAGTGACGGGGGGTCCACTGAAGCTTTCTTT
CSASDGGSTEAFF
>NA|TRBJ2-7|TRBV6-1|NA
TGTGCCAGCAGTGAAGTGGGGGGAAGCTCCTACGAGCAGTACTTC
CASSEVGGSSYEQYF
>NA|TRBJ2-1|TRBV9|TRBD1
TGTGCCAGCAGCGTAGCAGCAGGGACAGGGGGCAGGGATGAGCAGTTCTTC
CASSVAAGTGGRDEQFF
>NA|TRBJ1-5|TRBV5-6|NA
TGTGCCAGCAGCTCCACGGGGGACCGGCAGCCCCAGCATTTT
CASSSTGDRQPQHF
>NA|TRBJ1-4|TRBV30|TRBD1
TGTGCCTGGAGTGTGGGACAGGGGGTCACTAATGAAAAACTGTTTTTT
CAWSVGQGVTNEKLFF
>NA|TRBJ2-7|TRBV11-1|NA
TGTGCCAGCAGTCAAACAGCATACGAGCAGTACTTC
CASSQTAYEQYF
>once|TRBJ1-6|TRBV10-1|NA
TGCGCCAGCAGTGAGACAGCCACGAATTCACCCCTCCACTTT
CASSETATNSPLHF
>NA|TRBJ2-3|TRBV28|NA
TGTGCCAGCAGGTCGCAGTCCACAGATACGCAGTATTTT
CASRSQSTDTQYF
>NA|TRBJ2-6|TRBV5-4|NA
TGTGCCAGCAGCTTGTTCACATCTGGGGCCAACGTCCTGACTTTC
CASSLFTSGANVLTF